The subject of this entry is one TCR beta chain. Its antigen is not yet known. No qualities accompany the bases; no much larger clone lies one base away. These data originate in a study of vaccination and CD4 T cells after COVID-19 (dated by TCRdb to between 2021 and 2024). Some background on the complete study: Convalescent patients had a positive SARS-CoV-2 result on nasal swab PCR, and of these patients, about ten had mild disease and one had severe disease. Culture stimuli were overlapping spike peptide pools from SARS-CoV-2 and from the common cold coronaviruses HCoV-NL63, HCoV-OC43 and HCoV-229E. Post-vaccine blood samples were obtained a median of around 74 days after the second vaccine dose, with a range of about 14 to 241 days. In control cultures, a CEFX viral epitope pool was used as positive control, an HIV-1 Nef peptide pool was used as negative control, or no peptide was added. In around nine COVID-19 convalescent patients and 4 infection-naive healthy vaccine recipients, the spike-specific CD4+ TCR repertoire before mRNA vaccination was compared with the repertoire after mRNA vaccination. Participants received two doses of either the Pfizer-BioNTech BNT162b2 vaccine (n=8) or the Moderna mRNA-1273 vaccine (n=2). The convalescent cohort comprised six males and four females, including two Hispanic individuals, seven Caucasians, two Asians and one multiracial person. Post-COVID blood samples were collected from convalescent patients a median of about 92 days after diagnosis, with a range of about 35 to 161 days. Study-wide findings and limitations: Relatively few convalescent patients were included in the study, and early timepoints after natural infection were not analyzed. Of the vaccine-specific clones in convalescent patients, 304 of 307, or nearly all, reacted only to SARS-CoV-2 spike and did not cross-react with common cold coronaviruses. Among the post-vaccine SARS-CoV-2-reactive clones in convalescent patients, a median roughly 85% showed up only after vaccination, which suggests vaccine-specific priming. Although the median number of SARS-CoV-2-reactive clonotypes went up from roughly 23 after infection to approximately 40 after vaccination, the increase was not significant.

The library relied on PCR. DNA from cultured CD4+ T cells was subjected to TCR sequencing with the Oncomine TCR Beta short-read assay at the Johns Hopkins FTIC core. The QIAamp micro DNA kit was used to extract genomic DNA from the cultured CD4+ T cells. Oncomine TCR Beta libraries from cultured CD4+ T cells were pooled using unique dual indexes and sequenced on an Illumina iSeq 100. The study's processing was this. Non-productive sequences were removed, and CDR3s that did not start with C, did not end with F or W, or were shorter than 7 amino acids were discarded. Antigen-specific clonotypes were identified using the MANAFEST web application through comparison of peptide-stimulated wells with reference and other culture wells. For a clone to be called positive, the clone needed an FDR below 0.05, an odds ratio above 5, and a productive frequency above 0.1% in at least two of three replicate wells. A clonotype counted as cross-reactive if it showed significant expansion both in the SARS-CoV-2 spike wells and in at least one common cold coronavirus spike condition. Similarity between CDR3 sequences was evaluated in R version 3.6.1 using Levenshtein distances (stringdist) and unrooted phylogenetic trees (ape). The raw public reads went through TCRdb reprocessing: fastp at Q25, MiXCR clone calling, in-frame beta chains kept. Every CDR3 protein is listed once, alongside the most common genes and DNA of its rows. The V and J calls were determined by TCRdb, not by the authors. A total of 20,000 or so distinct CDR3 sequences appear in this sample, 32% of them only once. The ten largest clones add up to about an eighth of the sample.

Read against the paper, the sample's treatment or condition label means: approximately nine-day PBMC culture with coronavirus spike peptide pools or control peptides (ViraFEST assay). To expand antigen-specific T cells with peptide pools and then pick out the expanded clonotypes through TCR sequencing, the study relied on the ViraFEST assay. The positive SARS-CoV-2 PCR tests of the convalescent patients were dated from March to December 2020, before the Alpha, Beta and Delta variants emerged in the United States. PBMCs were cultured at around 2.2 million per well in IMDM supplemented with about 5% human AB serum and around 10 IU/ml IL-2, with approximately 9.5 ug/ml peptide pools added. On days 3 and 7, half of the culture medium was replaced with fresh IL-2-containing medium. After 10 to 11 days of culture, CD4+ T cells were isolated by negative selection using the EasySep CD4+ T cell isolation kit. Ficoll-Paque Plus gradient centrifugation was used to isolate PBMCs from whole blood, and the isolated PBMCs were then either used fresh or cryopreserved at -140C. Triplicate wells were generally used for each culture condition.

Sequenced: cultured CD4+ T cells from blood. The TCR originated in a human donor with COVID-19.

This receptor carries the CDR3 CASSYRDSNYEQYF. The nucleotide sequence is given as TGTGCCAGCAGTTACCGGGACAGTAACTACGAGCAGTACTTC. The chain couples TRBV6-5 to TRBJ2-7, with 7 central nucleotides matching TRBD1. V lost 2 bases and J lost 3 bases, and the count of bases not matched to a germline gene is 4. Measured from the cysteine to the phenylalanine, the CDR3 is 14 residues long. Just CDR3 DNA is preserved here, 42 bases in frame from base 1. The germline V gene specifies MNHEY as CDR1 and SVGAGI as CDR2.